This T cell receptor (beta chain) was sequenced during a study of shared clonotypes between healthy human individuals. Study-wide background: A few men and a couple of women, aged 18 to 49, were donors.

Overall study findings and caveats: Naive subsets generally had larger estimated richness than memory subsets.

Notes on this clone: Its antigen is as yet unknown.

The CD4+ fraction was divided into a CD45RA+ naive subset and a CD45RA-negative memory subset. Germline loops: CDR1 MNHEY, CDR2 SMNVEV (reference sequence). The CDR3 runs 15 residues. Trimming pared 0 bases from V and 0 bases from J, leaving 9 bases between. Assay: immunoSEQ multiplex PCR; the TCRdb copy retains only in-frame clones and omits some. The table has some 980,000 clones, 76% seen once. This clonotype originated in a man between 18 and 35 years old in good health. The source material was memory CD4+ T cells sorted from blood. The subset: CD45RA-negative fraction. The chain has TRBV27 and TRBJ2-7, with a weak D call TRBD1 (6 bases). In nucleotides, the CDR3 is TGTGCCAGCAGTTTATCCAGGGGAAGCTCCTACGAGCAGTACTTC. The encoded protein is CASSLSRGSSYEQYF.